Below are 17 T cell receptor beta chains sequenced from a single sample in a study of blood T cells in healthy people across ages. Combining a sample-barcoded 5' primer with a J-beta primer mix, a second PCR ran for roughly 6 to 11 cycles. TCRdb fed the 5' RACE reads into MiXCR, producing one record per CDR3 protein. Here the sample spans about 830,000 distinct CDR3 sequences, approximately 67% being singletons. Sequenced sample: blood. All receptors come from a man aged 25 to 40 in good health.

This rearrangement joins TRBV7-9 to TRBJ1-1; D is ambiguous. The V gene's germline CDR1 is SEHNR and CDR2 FQNEAQ (reference sequence). CDR3 length: 16 amino acids. Trimming took 1 base from V and 1 from J, leaving 13 bases between them. The CDR3 bases are TGTGCCAGCAGCTTAGAAACGGGATGGCCGAACACTGAAGCTTTCTTT. It yields the protein CASSLETGWPNTEAFF.

The chain combines TRBV5-1 with TRBJ2-1; D is possibly TRBD1 (5 bases). The germline gives CDR1 SGHRS, CDR2 YFSETQ. V was clipped by 0 bases and J by 5 bases, with 12 bases between them. The CDR3 length is 15 residues. The CDR3 region is CASSLEQVPDNEQFF. The CDR3 DNA is TGCGCCAGCAGCTTGGAACAGGTGCCGGACAATGAGCAGTTCTTC.

This clonotype was seen just once. The J gene is TRBJ2-2, the V gene TRBV10-3, with 7 positions matching TRBD1. CDR1 is ENHRY and CDR2 is SYGVKD in the germline V gene. The CDR3 length is 15 residues. Trimming took 7 bases from V and 0 from J; bases not matched to a gene: 5. The CDR3 DNA reads TGTGCCATCAATCCGGGACAGTCGAACACCGGGGAGCTGTTTTTT. It codes for CAINPGQSNTGELFF.

This clonotype has a handful of counts. The V call is TRBV2, the J call TRBJ1-2, with D possibly being TRBD1 (5 bases). The V end lost 6 bases, the J end lost 3 bases, and 14 bases lay between the germline ends. CDR3 length equals 14 residues. Germline assignment: CDR1 SNHLY and CDR2 FYNNEI. The CDR3 reads CASRQGPEDYGYTF. CDR3 bases: TGTGCCAGCAGGCAGGGTCCTGAAGACTATGGCTACACCTTC.

The CDR3 here is CATRGGTDQPQHF. Written as DNA, the CDR3 is TGTGCCACCAGAGGGGGGACCGATCAGCCCCAGCATTTT. The gene calls are TRBV24-1 and TRBJ1-5; tentative D call: TRBD1 (6 bases). This CDR3 region has 13 residues. Germline assignment: CDR1 KGHDR and CDR2 SFDVKD. Trimming removed 7 bases at V and 5 bases at J, with 11 bases between.

The sample holds one count of this clonotype. As DNA, the CDR3 is TGTGCCAGCAGCCGAGGAATTTATGAAGCTTTCTTT. This codes for CASSRGIYEAFF. This sequence joins TRBV14 and TRBJ1-1; no firm D call. Trimming cost V 4 bases and J 7 bases, with 10 bases left between them. Germline CDR1 reads SGHDN; CDR2 reads FVKESK. This CDR3 has 12 residues.

The rearrangement joins TRBV3-1 to TRBJ1-6; no clear D. This CDR3 is 13 amino acids long. V lost 2 bases to trimming and J lost 8 bases, with 7 bases between them. The germline V gene encodes CDR1 LGHDT and CDR2 YNNKEL (reference sequence). CDR3 loop: CASSQPSYSPLHF. The CDR3 nucleotides are TGTGCCAGCAGCCAACCAAGCTATTCACCCCTCCACTTT.

This clonotype was seen a few times. The chain joins TRBV7-2 to TRBJ2-7; a weak D match, TRBD1 (5 bases). Germline assignment: CDR1 SGHTA and CDR2 FQGNSA. V dropped 0 bases and J dropped 2 bases, with 8 bases sitting between them. CDR3 length equals 14 residues. The CDR3 nucleotides are TGTGCCAGCAGCTTAGCGGGGCCCGCCTACGAGCAGTACTTC. This codes for CASSLAGPAYEQYF. The whole variable domain, filled in from reference TRBV7-2 and TRBJ2-7, reads GAGVSQSPSNKVTEKGKDVELRCDPISGHTALYWYRQSLGQGLEFLIYFQGNSAPDKSGLPSDRFSAERTGGSVSTLTIQRTQQEDSAVYLCASSLAGPAYEQYFGPGTRLTVT.

The rearrangement joins TRBV7-2 to TRBJ2-7, with D perhaps matching TRBD2 (6 bases). Germline V CDR1 and CDR2: SGHTA, FQGNSA. The CDR3 totals 15 residues. Between the trimmed V and J ends, which lost 5 bases and 1 base, there was a span of 15 bases. The CDR3 DNA is TGTGCCAGCAGCCGTAGACTAGTATTGTCCTACGAGCAGTACTTC. Protein: CASSRRLVLSYEQYF.

V usage is TRBV18 and J usage is TRBJ2-3; D may match TRBD1 or TRBD2 (5 bases each). Germline CDR1 is KGHSH and CDR2 is LQKENI. The CDR3 is made up of 14 amino acids. V lost 3 bases to trimming and J lost 2 bases, with 9 bases between them. The CDR3 DNA sequence: TGTGCCAGCTCACCGGGGGACCTCACAGATACGCAGTATTTT. Translating it yields CASSPGDLTDTQYF. The variable domain in full, completed from reference TRBV18 and TRBJ2-3, reads NAGVMQNPRHLVRRRGQEARLRCSPMKGHSHVYWYRQLPEEGLKFMVYLQKENIIDESGMPKERFSAEFPKEGPSILRIQQVVRGDSAAYFCASSPGDLTDTQYFGPGTRLTVL.

In nucleotides, the CDR3 is TGTGCCAGCAGTGATGTCTGGCAGACTAGCGGGGGGGCAGAGAATGAGCAGTTCTTC. Protein: CASSDVWQTSGGAENEQFF. The chain employs TRBV2 and TRBJ2-1; 14 nucleotides match TRBD2. Trimming removed 3 bases from V and 7 bases from J; junction bases left unmatched: 14. Germline values: CDR1 SNHLY, CDR2 FYNNEI. The length of the CDR3 is 19 residues.

This sequence joins TRBV14 and TRBJ2-1; D is perhaps TRBD1 or TRBD2 (5 bases each). CDR3 length: 14 residues. The germline V gene has CDR1 SGHDN and CDR2 FVKESK. The V gene lost 0 bases and the J gene lost 7 bases, with 10 bases spanning the gap. The CDR3 sequence is CASSQEWGTNEQFF. The CDR3 nucleotides are TGTGCCAGCAGCCAAGAATGGGGGACGAATGAGCAGTTCTTC. Filled out from reference TRBV14 and TRBJ2-1, the complete variable domain reads EAGVTQFPSHSVIEKGQTVTLRCDPISGHDNLYWYRRVMGKEIKFLLHFVKESKQDESGMPNNRFLAERTGGTYSTLKVQPAELEDSGVYFCASSQEWGTNEQFFGPGTRLTVL.

The rearrangement links TRBV7-9 to TRBJ2-4, with TRBD1 as a possible D gene (6 bases). The ends were cut back, 1 base at V and 0 bases at J, with 13 bases in the middle. Germline V gene data show CDR1 as SEHNR and CDR2 as FQNEAQ (reference sequence). The CDR3 covers 17 residues. The DNA for the CDR3 is TGTGCCAGCAGCTTAGGAGGACAGCCGGCAGCCAAAAACATTCAGTACTTC. It encodes CASSLGGQPAAKNIQYF.

This clonotype was seen more than once but under ten times. This could be a read error, since a much larger clone is one nucleotide away. This chain connects TRBV5-1 to TRBJ2-1; TRBD1 matches 7 bases. The J call may be incorrect, as the DNA end agrees better with TRBJ2-7. Germline CDR1 is SGHRS and CDR2 is YFSETQ. The CDR3 is made up of 15 amino acids. The CDR3, as DNA: TGCGCCAGCACTAATGGACAGGCCACCTACAATGAGCAGTACTTC. Protein sequence: CASTNGQATYNEQYF.

This clonotype was recorded only once. The genes are TRBV27 and TRBJ2-7; unclear D gene. Trimming left V 2 bases short and J 4 bases short, with 21 bases between. The CDR3 consists of 17 residues. CDR1 is MNHEY, CDR2 SMNVEV, per germline (reference sequence). For the CDR3, the DNA is TGTGCCAGCAGTTTACACGATGTGGGTCCCGGTGGGTACGAGCAGTACTTC. Its translation: CASSLHDVGPGGYEQYF.

This chain uses TRBV6-2 or TRBV6-3 with TRBJ2-1, with 8 bases matching TRBD2. The germline gives CDR1 MNHEY, CDR2 SVGEGT. Trimming at V came to 2 bases and at J to 3 bases, leaving 9 bases not matched to a gene. This CDR3 has 17 residues. Here the CDR3 reads CASSYHPSAGGYNEQFF. CDR3 nucleotide sequence: TGTGCCAGCAGTTACCACCCTAGCGCGGGGGGCTACAATGAGCAGTTCTTC.

This clonotype was recorded a few times. The V gene is TRBV2, the J gene TRBJ2-1; D might be TRBD2 (6 bases). Trimming shortened V by 7 bases and J by 11 bases, and 15 bases separated the two germline ends. The CDR3 is 12 residues long. CDR1 SNHLY and CDR2 FYNNEI come from the germline V gene. The CDR3 sequence: CASTGGAGKQFF. The CDR3 region has the DNA TGTGCCAGCACCGGCGGCGCGGGGAAGCAGTTCTTC.